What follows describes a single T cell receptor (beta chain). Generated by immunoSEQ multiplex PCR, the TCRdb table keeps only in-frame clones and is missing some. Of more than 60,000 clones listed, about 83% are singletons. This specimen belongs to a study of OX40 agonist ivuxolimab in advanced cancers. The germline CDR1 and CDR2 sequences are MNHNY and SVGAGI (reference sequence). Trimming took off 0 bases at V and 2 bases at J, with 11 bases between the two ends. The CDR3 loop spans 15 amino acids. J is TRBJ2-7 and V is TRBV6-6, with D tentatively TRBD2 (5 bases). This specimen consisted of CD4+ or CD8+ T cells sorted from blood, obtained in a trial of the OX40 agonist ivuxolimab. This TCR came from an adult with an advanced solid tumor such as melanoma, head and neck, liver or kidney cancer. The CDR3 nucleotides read TGTGCCAGCAGTTACTCGTCCGGGGTTACCTACGAGCAGTACTTC. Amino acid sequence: CASSYSSGVTYEQYF.